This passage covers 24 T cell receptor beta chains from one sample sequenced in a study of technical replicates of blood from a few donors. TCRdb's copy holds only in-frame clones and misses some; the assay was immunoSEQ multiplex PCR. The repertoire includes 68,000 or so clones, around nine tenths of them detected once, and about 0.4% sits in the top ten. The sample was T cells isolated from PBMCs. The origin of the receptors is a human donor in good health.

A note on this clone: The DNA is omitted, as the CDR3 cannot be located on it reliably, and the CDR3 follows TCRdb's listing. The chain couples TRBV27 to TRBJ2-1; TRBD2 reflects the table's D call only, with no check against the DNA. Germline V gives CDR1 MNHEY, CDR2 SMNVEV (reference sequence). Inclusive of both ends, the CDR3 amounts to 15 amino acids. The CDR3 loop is CASSSSGLGYNEQFF.

The CDR3 spells CAISDSTGGNTIYF. Written as DNA, the CDR3 is TGTGCCATCAGTGACTCTACAGGGGGAAACACCATATATTTT. V and J are TRBV10-3 and TRBJ1-3, with D possibly TRBD1 on 6 matching bases. This CDR3 contains 14 residues. Germline CDR1 ENHRY, CDR2 SYGVKD. Trimming pared 3 bases from V and 4 bases from J, leaving 10 bases between.

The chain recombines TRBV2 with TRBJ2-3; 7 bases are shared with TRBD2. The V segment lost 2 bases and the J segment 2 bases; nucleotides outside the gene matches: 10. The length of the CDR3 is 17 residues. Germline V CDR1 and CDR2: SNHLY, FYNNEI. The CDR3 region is CASSESPSGRYTDTQYF. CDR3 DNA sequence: TGTGCCAGCAGTGAATCTCCTAGCGGACGATACACAGATACGCAGTATTTT.

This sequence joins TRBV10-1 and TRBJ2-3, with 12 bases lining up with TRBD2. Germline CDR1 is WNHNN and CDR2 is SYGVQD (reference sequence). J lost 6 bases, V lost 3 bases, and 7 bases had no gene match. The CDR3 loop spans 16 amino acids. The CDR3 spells CASSDTTSGSSDTQYF. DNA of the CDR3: TGCGCCAGCAGTGATACGACTAGCGGGAGCAGTGATACGCAGTATTTT.

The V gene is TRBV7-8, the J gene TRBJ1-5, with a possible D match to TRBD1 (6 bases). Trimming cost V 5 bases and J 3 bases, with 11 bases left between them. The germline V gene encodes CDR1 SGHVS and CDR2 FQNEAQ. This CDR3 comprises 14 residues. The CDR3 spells CASSPGQLNQPQHF. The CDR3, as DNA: TGTGCCAGCAGCCCAGGACAGCTCAATCAGCCCCAGCATTTT.

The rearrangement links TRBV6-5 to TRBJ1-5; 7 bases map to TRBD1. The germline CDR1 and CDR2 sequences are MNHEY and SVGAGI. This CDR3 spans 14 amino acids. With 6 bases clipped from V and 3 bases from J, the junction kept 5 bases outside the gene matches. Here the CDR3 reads CASSRDRINQPQHF. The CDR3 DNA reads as TGTGCCAGCAGCAGGGACAGAATCAATCAGCCCCAGCATTTT.

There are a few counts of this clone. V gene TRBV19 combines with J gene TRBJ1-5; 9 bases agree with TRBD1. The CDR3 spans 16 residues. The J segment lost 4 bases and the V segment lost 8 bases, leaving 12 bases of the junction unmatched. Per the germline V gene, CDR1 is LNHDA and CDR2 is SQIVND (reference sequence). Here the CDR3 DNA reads TGTGCCAGTTTAGGGGACAGGGATTTTAGTAATCAGCCCCAGCATTTT. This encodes CASLGDRDFSNQPQHF.

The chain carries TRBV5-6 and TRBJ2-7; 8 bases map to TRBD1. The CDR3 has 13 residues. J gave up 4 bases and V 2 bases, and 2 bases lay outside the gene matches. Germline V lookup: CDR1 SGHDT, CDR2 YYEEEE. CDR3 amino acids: CASSFRGRYEQYF. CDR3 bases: TGTGCCAGCAGCTTCAGGGGGCGGTACGAGCAGTACTTC.

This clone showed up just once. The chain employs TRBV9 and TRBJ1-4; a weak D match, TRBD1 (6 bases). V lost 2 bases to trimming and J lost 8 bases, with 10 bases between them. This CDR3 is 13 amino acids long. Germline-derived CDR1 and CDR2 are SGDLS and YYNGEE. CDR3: CASSVGTKEKLFF. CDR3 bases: TGTGCCAGCAGCGTGGGGACAAAAGAAAAACTGTTTTTT.

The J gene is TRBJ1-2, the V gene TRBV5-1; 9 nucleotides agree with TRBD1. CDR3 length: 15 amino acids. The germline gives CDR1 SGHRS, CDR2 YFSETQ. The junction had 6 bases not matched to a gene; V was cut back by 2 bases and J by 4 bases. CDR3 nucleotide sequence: TGCGCCAGCAGCTTCCGGACAGGGGACCTCTATGGCTACACCTTC. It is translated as CASSFRTGDLYGYTF.

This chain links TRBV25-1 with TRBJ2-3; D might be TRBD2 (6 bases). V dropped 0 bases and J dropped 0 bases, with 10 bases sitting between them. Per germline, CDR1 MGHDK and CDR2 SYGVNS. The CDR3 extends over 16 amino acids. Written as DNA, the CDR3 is TGTGCCAGCAGTGAATATTGGGGGGTTAGCACAGATACGCAGTATTTT. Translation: CASSEYWGVSTDTQYF.

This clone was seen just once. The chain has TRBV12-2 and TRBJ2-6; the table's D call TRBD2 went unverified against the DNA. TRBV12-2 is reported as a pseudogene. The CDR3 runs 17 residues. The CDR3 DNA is TGTGCAAGTCGCTTCTTAAATCTGTGCTCTGGGGCCAACGTCCTGACTTTC. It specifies CASRFLNLCSGANVLTF.

The CDR3 coding sequence is TGTGCCAGCAGCTTAGAGATTGACCGGGACAGGGGGCGAGGAACTGAAGCTTTCTTT. Translation gives CASSLEIDRDRGRGTEAFF. This chain connects TRBV7-9 to TRBJ1-1; 12 bases align to TRBD1. Germline CDR1 and CDR2: SEHNR and FQNEAQ (reference sequence). The CDR3 runs to 19 residues. Germline trimming cut 1 base from V and 5 bases from J; bases unmatched to any gene: 14.

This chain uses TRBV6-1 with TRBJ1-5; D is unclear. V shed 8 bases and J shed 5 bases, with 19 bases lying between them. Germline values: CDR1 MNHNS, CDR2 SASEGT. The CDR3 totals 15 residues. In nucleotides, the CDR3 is TGTGCCAGCCTCAGCGGACTTAACGGCCATCAGCCCCAGCATTTT. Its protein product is CASLSGLNGHQPQHF.

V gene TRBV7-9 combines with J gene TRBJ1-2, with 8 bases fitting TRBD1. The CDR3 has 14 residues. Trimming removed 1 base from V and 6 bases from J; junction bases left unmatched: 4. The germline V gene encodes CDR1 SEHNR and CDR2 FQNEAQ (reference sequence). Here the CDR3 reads CASSLVRTGNGYTF. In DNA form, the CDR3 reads TGTGCCAGCAGCTTAGTCCGGACAGGGAATGGCTACACCTTC.

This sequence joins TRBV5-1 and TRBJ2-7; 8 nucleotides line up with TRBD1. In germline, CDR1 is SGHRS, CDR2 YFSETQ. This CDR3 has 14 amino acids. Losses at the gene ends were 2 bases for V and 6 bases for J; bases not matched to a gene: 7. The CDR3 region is CASSLGQGALEQYF. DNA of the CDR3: TGCGCCAGCAGCTTAGGGCAGGGGGCCCTCGAGCAGTACTTC.

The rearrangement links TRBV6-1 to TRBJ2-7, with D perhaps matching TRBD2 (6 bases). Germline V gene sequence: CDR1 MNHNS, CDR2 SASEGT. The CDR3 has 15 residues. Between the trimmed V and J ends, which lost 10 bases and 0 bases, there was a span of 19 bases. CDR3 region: CATQPRDLISYEQYF. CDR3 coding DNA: TGTGCCACTCAGCCGCGGGACCTTATCTCCTACGAGCAGTACTTC.

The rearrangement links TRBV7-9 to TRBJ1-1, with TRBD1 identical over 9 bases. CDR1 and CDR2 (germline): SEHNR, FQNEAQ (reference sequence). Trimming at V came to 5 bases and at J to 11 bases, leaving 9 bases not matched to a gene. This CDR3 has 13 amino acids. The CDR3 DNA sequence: TGTGCCAGCAGCCCAGGGACAGGGCAAGAGGCTTTCTTT. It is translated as CASSPGTGQEAFF.

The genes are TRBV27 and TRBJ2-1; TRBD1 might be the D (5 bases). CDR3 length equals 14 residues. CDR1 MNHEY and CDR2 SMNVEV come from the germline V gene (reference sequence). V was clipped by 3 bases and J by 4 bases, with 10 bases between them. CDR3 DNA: TGTGCCAGCAGTTTGACATCAGGGTACAATGAGCAGTTCTTC. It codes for CASSLTSGYNEQFF.

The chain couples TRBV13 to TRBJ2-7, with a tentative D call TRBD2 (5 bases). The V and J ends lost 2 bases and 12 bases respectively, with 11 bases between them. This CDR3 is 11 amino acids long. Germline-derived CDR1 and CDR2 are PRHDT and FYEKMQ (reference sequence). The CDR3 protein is CASSLFGRVYF. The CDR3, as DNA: TGTGCCAGCAGCTTATTTGGGAGAGTGTACTTC.

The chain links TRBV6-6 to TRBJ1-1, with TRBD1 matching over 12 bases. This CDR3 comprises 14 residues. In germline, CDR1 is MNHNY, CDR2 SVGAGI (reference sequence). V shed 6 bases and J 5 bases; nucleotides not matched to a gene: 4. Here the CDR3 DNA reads TGTGCCAGCAGGGGACAGGGGGCGCGTACTGAAGCTTTCTTT. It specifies CASRGQGARTEAFF.

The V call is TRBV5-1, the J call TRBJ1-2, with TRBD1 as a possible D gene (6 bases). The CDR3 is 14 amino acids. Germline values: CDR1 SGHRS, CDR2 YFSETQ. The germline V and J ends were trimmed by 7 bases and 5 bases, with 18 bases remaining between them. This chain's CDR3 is CASSPDGQPYGYTF. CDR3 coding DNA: TGCGCCAGCTCCCCCGATGGACAGCCTTATGGCTACACCTTC.

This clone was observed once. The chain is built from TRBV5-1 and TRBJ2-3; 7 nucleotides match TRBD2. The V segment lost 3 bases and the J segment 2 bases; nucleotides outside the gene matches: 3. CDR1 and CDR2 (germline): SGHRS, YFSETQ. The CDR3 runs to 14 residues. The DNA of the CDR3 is TGCGCCAGCAGCTCCGGGAGGCCCACAGATACGCAGTATTTT. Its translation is CASSSGRPTDTQYF.

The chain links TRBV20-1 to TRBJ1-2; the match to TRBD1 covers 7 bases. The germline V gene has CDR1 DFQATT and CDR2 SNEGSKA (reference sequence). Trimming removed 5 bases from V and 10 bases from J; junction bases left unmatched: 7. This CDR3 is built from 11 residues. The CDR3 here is CSAGDSSDYTF. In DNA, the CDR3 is TGCAGTGCTGGGGACAGCTCGGACTACACCTTC.